In its sample, the clone carrying this T cell receptor beta chain was seen a few times. PCR amplification relied on 60 Vbeta primers (plus 13 Jbeta primers). As originally analysed: Roughly 10 million shared chains were among about 80 million unique TCR beta chains counted in a later analysis. The assay was immunoSEQ multiplex PCR, and TCRdb's table has in-frame clones only and misses some. The V and J calls and clone size are taken from that table; D and trimming were inferred from the DNA. The sample gives about 140,000 clones, about 85% of which show up once; about 3% is in the top ten. The CDR3 spans 14 residues. The V gene lost 1 base and the J gene lost 3 bases, with 9 bases spanning the gap. CDR1 is MGHRA, CDR2 YSYEKL, per germline. These data belong to a study of cytomegalovirus exposure and HLA in healthy donors.

V is TRBV4-1 and J is TRBJ1-1, with TRBD1 as a possible D gene (6 bases). Input material: PBMCs. The sequence came from a female donor in good health and CMV-seronegative. The CDR3: CASSQVEGDTEAFF. The CDR3 DNA sequence: TGCGCCAGCAGCCAAGTCGAGGGGGACACTGAAGCTTTCTTT.